A selection of T cell receptor beta chains follows, all from one sample in a study of OX40 agonist ivuxolimab in advanced cancers. Generated by immunoSEQ multiplex PCR, the TCRdb table keeps only in-frame clones and is missing some. The table shows about 85,000 clones, with under 90% occurring only once. Specimen: CD4+ or CD8+ T cells sorted from blood, collected in a trial of the OX40 agonist ivuxolimab. Every receptor here comes from an adult with an advanced solid tumor such as melanoma, head and neck, liver or kidney cancer. Each CDR3 is given with its conserved first and last residue. Clone size appears in some rows only: once, few, many, or a class for an expanded clone.

CDR3 protein: CASSLGLGQNQPQHF
V gene: TRBV7-2
clone size: -
J gene: TRBJ1-5

CDR3 protein: CASSPGTPYGPDTQYF
V gene: TRBV9
clone size: -
J gene: TRBJ2-3

CDR3 protein: CASRSGFNEQFF
V gene: TRBV28
clone size: -
J gene: TRBJ2-1

CDR3 protein: CASSHLAGRAEAFF
V gene: TRBV11-2
clone size: few
J gene: TRBJ1-1

CDR3 protein: CASSAADRGQSDTQYF
V gene: TRBV9
clone size: few
J gene: TRBJ2-3

CDR3 protein: CASRGGSPSPLHF
V gene: TRBV19
clone size: -
J gene: TRBJ1-6

CDR3 protein: CAWSVSYSPGLIQPQHF
V gene: TRBV30
clone size: -
J gene: TRBJ1-5

CDR3 protein: CASSFGGVLDTQYF
V gene: TRBV11-2
clone size: -
J gene: TRBJ2-3

CDR3 protein: CASSPLYRGAYEQYF
V gene: TRBV19
clone size: -
J gene: TRBJ2-7

CDR3 protein: CASSFIQGNQPQHF
V gene: TRBV27
clone size: -
J gene: TRBJ1-5

CDR3 protein: CASSLGQGYFPDTQYF
V gene: TRBV5-1
clone size: -
J gene: TRBJ2-3

CDR3 protein: CASSDPAGSPDTQYF
V gene: TRBV10-1
clone size: -
J gene: TRBJ2-3

CDR3 protein: CASSYGNRGVTEKLFF
V gene: TRBV6-5
clone size: once
J gene: TRBJ1-4